The subject of this entry is one T cell receptor (beta chain). Its antigen remains unidentified. This entry belongs to a study of T cell responses to AZD1222 COVID-19 vaccine. Overall study findings and caveats: Spike-specific TCRs gained breadth and depth after people received two AZD1222 doses.

The length of the CDR3 is 13 residues. Trimming removed 1 base at V and 5 bases at J, with 6 bases between. Germline lookup yields CDR1 MNHEY and CDR2 SMNVEV (reference sequence). Libraries were prepared by immunoSEQ multiplex PCR; TCRdb keeps only in-frame clonotypes and omits some of them. The sample lists roughly 140,000 clones; roughly nine tenths were seen once. Specimen: peripheral blood, collected on day 0 of AZD1222 vaccination. The source of this sequence is an adult in good health. The chain is built from TRBV27 and TRBJ1-5; D is unclear. The CDR3 protein is CASSLYGDQPQHF. CDR3 DNA sequence: TGTGCCAGCAGTTTATACGGAGATCAGCCCCAGCATTTT.